This T cell receptor beta chain was sequenced during a study of patients and donors after allogeneic stem cell transplantation. TCRdb re-called the RT-PCR reads with MiXCR, one entry per CDR3 protein. The data show about 87,000 distinct CDR3 sequences, around 5% seen once. CDR1 and CDR2 (germline): LNHDA, SQIVND (reference sequence). V dropped 8 bases and J dropped 1 base, with 11 bases sitting between them. The CDR3 covers 13 residues. There are a few counts of this clonotype. Sequenced input: blood, either unsorted or a sorted T cell fraction (not recorded which). The TCR was taken from a human donor who was either an allogeneic HSCT recipient or a stem cell or donor lymphocyte infusion donor (not recorded which). It is not recorded whose cells these are; they may come from a transplant donor. The rearrangement links TRBV19 to TRBJ2-5, with D possibly being TRBD1 (5 bases). The CDR3 loop reads CASSQGIQETQYF. DNA for the CDR3: TGTGCCAGTTCTCAGGGAATCCAAGAGACCCAGTACTTC.